Presented here are 7 T cell receptor beta chains from one specimen sequenced in a study of human T cells and chemical hapten exposure (dated by TCRdb to about 2021). The protocol used for the library was RACE. The sample was run on a NextSeq 500. In TCRdb, the public reads were trimmed at Q25 with fastp and aligned with MiXCR, with productive beta chains retained. Duplicate CDR3 protein sequences are folded into a single record with the most common DNA and genes. The sample has more than 55,000 distinct CDR3 sequences on record, around 11% of them singletons. The ten largest clones represent approximately 3.9% of the sample. This sample's time point label indicates: pre-sensitization, week 0. The sample's treatment or condition label, in plain terms: therapeutic diphenylcyclopropenone sensitization with weekly scalp DPC. The sequenced sample was whole blood, obtained in connection with sensitization to the hapten diphenylcyclopropenone (DPC). These receptors originate from a woman aged 40 to 50 with alopecia areata. Some clones in this sample may be carry-over from other donors' samples.

This clonotype was seen more than once but under ten times. The chain links TRBV7-9 to TRBJ2-7, with D maybe TRBD2 (6 bases). The CDR3 spans 13 residues. CDR1 SEHNR and CDR2 FQNEAQ come from the germline V gene (reference sequence). The ends were cut back, 2 bases at V and 7 bases at J, with 12 bases in the middle. CDR3 DNA: TGTGCCAGCAGCTTATCGGCAGGGAGGGAGCAGTACTTC. Amino acid sequence: CASSLSAGREQYF.

This clonotype was recorded at least ten times. The chain uses TRBV7-9 and TRBJ2-1, with 7 bases matching TRBD1. CDR3 size: 17 residues. V lost 3 bases to trimming and J lost 6 bases; unmatched junction nucleotides: 14. Germline assignment: CDR1 SEHNR and CDR2 FQNEAQ (reference sequence). The CDR3 nucleotides are TGTGCCAGCAGCTTGGGAGCCGGGACAGCACGGACCAATGAGCAGTTCTTC. This gives the protein CASSLGAGTARTNEQFF.

J is TRBJ1-4 and V is TRBV12-3 or TRBV12-4; D might be TRBD1 (6 bases). The CDR3 loop spans 15 amino acids. Trimming removed 7 bases from V and 2 bases from J, with 14 bases in between. CDR3 loop: CASMGASTTNEKLFF. As DNA, the CDR3 is TGTGCCAGCATGGGGGCAAGTACGACTAATGAAAAACTGTTTTTT.

This clonotype was seen more than once but under ten times. This chain uses TRBV29-1 with TRBJ2-1, with 9 bases that match TRBD2. The CDR3 has 13 residues. V shed 8 bases, J shed 10 bases, and the junction held 12 bases outside the gene matches. Germline V lookup: CDR1 SQVTM, CDR2 ANQGSEA. Here the CDR3 DNA reads TGCAGCTCAAGGACTAGCGAGGGTCGAGAGCAGTTCTTC. It yields the protein CSSRTSEGREQFF.

As concerns this clonotype: This sequence may be a read error, since a much larger clone differs from it by one base. This chain connects TRBV7-6 to TRBJ2-5; D remains ambiguous. The CDR3 runs 14 residues. Germline V gives CDR1 SGHVS, CDR2 FNYEAQ. CDR3 residues: CVSSLGILQETQYF. For the CDR3, the DNA is TGTGTCAGCAGCTTGGGGATTCTTCAAGAGACCCAGTACTTC.

This clonotype appeared many times. This chain connects TRBV6-6 to TRBJ2-2, with 9 bases identical to TRBD2. Germline V CDR1 and CDR2: MNHNY, SVGAGI (reference sequence). Unmatched junction bases numbered 4, after V lost 6 bases and J lost 2 bases. This CDR3 contains 15 residues. CDR3 protein: CASRSGTSNTGELFF. The CDR3 DNA follows: TGTGCCAGCAGATCCGGGACTAGCAACACCGGGGAGCTGTTTTTT.

This clonotype was counted a few times. V is TRBV24-1 and J is TRBJ2-1; 9 nucleotides agree with TRBD2. CDR1 and CDR2 (germline): KGHDR, SFDVKD. This CDR3 spans 15 amino acids. V lost 4 bases, J lost 8 bases, and 8 bases stayed unmatched. CDR3 coding DNA: TGTGCCACCAGTGACCATGGACTAGCGTGGGATGAGCAGTTCTTC. Protein product: CATSDHGLAWDEQFF.